The 31 T cell receptor beta chains below come from one sample, sequenced in a study of CD8+ T cells in alopecia areata (dated by TCRdb to the late 2010s). Read against the paper, the sample's time point label means: more than three weeks on oral tofacitinib. The label giving this sample's treatment or condition can be read as: oral pan-JAK inhibitor, 5-10 mg twice daily. The library was produced with the immunoSEQ multiplex PCR assay. To provide template for TCR sequencing, every sample had RNA extracted and reverse transcribed into cDNA. The immuneACCESS repertoire file appears here via TCRdb, limited to in-frame rearrangements. These files lack a portion of the clones; in checked studies, under half of the deficit traces to unresolved V genes, and the cause of the others is not known. A total of about 140,000 clones appear in this sample, around 86% of them only once. The top ten constitute 13% of the sample.

This specimen was CD8+ T cells sorted from blood, taken at week 4, from a patient treated with tofacitinib. These receptor sequences come from a human donor with alopecia areata.

This clone was counted a single time. The V gene is TRBV10-3, the J gene TRBJ1-1; 12 bases match TRBD1. Per germline, CDR1 ENHRY and CDR2 SYGVKD. The J segment lost 7 bases and the V segment lost 6 bases, leaving 9 bases of the junction unmatched. There are 15 residues in the CDR3. The CDR3 sequence is CAISPGTGGPFEAFF. CDR3 sequence (DNA): TGTGCCATCAGCCCCGGGACAGGGGGCCCCTTTGAAGCTTTCTTT.

Comments on this clone: The identical CDR3 is also encoded by other nucleotide sequences in the sample. This chain joins TRBV6-5 and TRBJ2-1; D gene uncertain. The V and J ends lost 3 bases and 8 bases respectively, with 8 bases between them. Germline loops: CDR1 MNHEY, CDR2 SVGAGI. There are 12 residues in the CDR3. The CDR3 DNA follows: TGTGCCAGCAGTTATAGTGGGCATGAGCAGTTCTTC. This codes for CASSYSGHEQFF.

The V and J genes are TRBV2 and TRBJ2-7; TRBD2 matches at 15 bases. Germline loops: CDR1 SNHLY, CDR2 FYNNEI. With V trimmed by 6 bases and J by 5 bases, 5 bases remained unmatched. This CDR3 is 15 amino acids long. CDR3 in amino acids: CASSGLAGGPDEQYF. CDR3 in DNA: TGTGCCAGCAGCGGACTAGCGGGAGGGCCCGACGAGCAGTACTTC.

Details on this clone: At the DNA level, this CDR3 is encoded by other sequences in the same sample as well. The V gene is TRBV27, the J gene TRBJ1-6, with D possibly being TRBD1 (5 bases). The length of the CDR3 is 12 residues. Germline lookup yields CDR1 MNHEY and CDR2 SMNVEV (reference sequence). V was pared by 2 bases and J by 9 bases, with 5 bases between. For the CDR3, the DNA is TGTGCCAGCAGTTTAGGGGGTTCACCCCTCCACTTT. Amino acid sequence: CASSLGGSPLHF.

This clone was seen more than once but under ten times. The chain carries TRBV5-4 and TRBJ2-1, with TRBD2 matching 12 bases. Per the germline V gene, CDR1 is SGHNT and CDR2 is YYREEE (reference sequence). V lost 7 bases, J lost 5 bases, and 10 bases stayed unmatched. This CDR3 has 16 amino acids. This CDR3 reads CASGGTGLAGNNEQFF. The CDR3 region has the DNA TGTGCCAGCGGGGGAACGGGACTAGCGGGTAACAATGAGCAGTTCTTC.

The V call is TRBV29-1, the J call TRBJ2-5, with D tentatively TRBD2 (6 bases). Trimming left V 3 bases short and J 1 base short, with 15 bases between. Germline V gene data show CDR1 as SQVTM and CDR2 as ANQGSEA. The CDR3 consists of 15 residues. In DNA, the CDR3 is TGCAGCGTTGATGGTAGCGGTAATATCCAAGAGACCCAGTACTTC. Translation gives CSVDGSGNIQETQYF.

This chain joins TRBV7-6 and TRBJ2-5; D may match TRBD1 or TRBD2 (5 bases each). Per germline, CDR1 SGHVS and CDR2 FNYEAQ. The V end was cut by 2 bases, the J end by 5 bases, with 9 bases between. The CDR3 totals 13 residues. The CDR3 spells CASSLPGPETQYF. The CDR3 DNA follows: TGTGCCAGCAGCTTACCGGGGCCGGAGACCCAGTACTTC.

For this clone: The identical CDR3 is also encoded by other nucleotide sequences in the sample. The chain recombines TRBV5-6 with TRBJ2-3; D gene ambiguous. CDR1 SGHDT and CDR2 YYEEEE come from the germline V gene. This CDR3 comprises 12 residues. V lost 0 bases, J lost 4 bases, and 3 bases lay in between. The CDR3 region is CASSLGADTQYF. The CDR3 nucleotides read TGTGCCAGCAGCTTGGGAGCAGATACGCAGTATTTT.

The chain links TRBV7-9 to TRBJ1-1; no reliable D call. CDR1 is SEHNR, CDR2 FQNEAQ, per germline (reference sequence). V lost 1 base and J lost 6, with 15 bases in between. The CDR3 has 15 residues. The CDR3 coding sequence is TGTGCCAGCAGCTTAGGGTCTTTAGGGCGGCCTGAAGCTTTCTTT. Protein product: CASSLGSLGRPEAFF.

This clone was recorded once. The gene calls are TRBV4-1 and TRBJ2-2; 8 bases align to TRBD1. Germline V lookup: CDR1 MGHRA, CDR2 YSYEKL. J lost 7 bases, V lost 5 bases, and 12 bases had no gene match. This CDR3 region has 16 residues. CDR3 coding DNA: TGCGCCAGCAGCGCACCACAGGGGGTGCTGGGCGGGGAGCTGTTTTTT. Its translation: CASSAPQGVLGGELFF.

This chain uses TRBV5-6 with TRBJ2-3, with a possible D match to TRBD2 (6 bases). In germline, CDR1 is SGHDT, CDR2 YYEEEE. The CDR3 runs to 14 residues. V lost 2 bases, J lost 0 bases, and 7 bases lay in between. CDR3 loop: CASSFGTSTDTQYF. In nucleotides, the CDR3 is TGTGCCAGCAGCTTTGGGACTAGCACAGATACGCAGTATTTT.

The V call is TRBV9, the J call TRBJ1-2; D not certain. Germline V gene lookup returns CDR1 SGDLS and CDR2 YYNGEE. This CDR3 contains 17 residues. Trimming shortened V by 4 bases and J by 0 bases, and 19 bases separated the two germline ends. CDR3 coding DNA: TGTGCCAGCAGCCCCACTGGAAGTGGGTCAGCTAACTATGGCTACACCTTC. Its protein product is CASSPTGSGSANYGYTF.

This chain links TRBV23-1 with TRBJ1-2; 8 bases match TRBD1. Being an ORF, TRBV23-1 has a function that is uncertain. This CDR3 spans 15 amino acids. V shed 2 bases, J shed 3 bases, and the junction held 5 bases outside the gene matches. CDR3 in DNA: TGCGCCAGCAGTCAACACCGACAGGGGCACTATGGCTACACCTTC. Amino acids: CASSQHRQGHYGYTF.

The rearrangement links TRBV27 to TRBJ2-7; 7 nucleotides match TRBD1. This CDR3 comprises 14 residues. CDR1 MNHEY and CDR2 SMNVEV come from the germline V gene (reference sequence). The trim removed 8 bases at V and 2 bases at J, leaving 9 bases unmatched. The CDR3 DNA is TGTGCCAGCTCCGGGACAGCCGATACCTACGAGCAGTACTTC. Protein sequence: CASSGTADTYEQYF.

The chain combines TRBV4-1 with TRBJ2-7; 8 nucleotides align to TRBD2. Trimming at V came to 1 base and at J to 4 bases, leaving 9 bases not matched to a gene. CDR1 MGHRA and CDR2 YSYEKL come from the germline V gene. The CDR3 is 16 amino acids. CDR3 amino acids: CASSQASAGGGYEQYF. Written as DNA, the CDR3 is TGCGCCAGCAGCCAAGCGTCGGCGGGAGGAGGGTACGAGCAGTACTTC.

The chain uses TRBV5-1 and TRBJ2-5; D remains unclear. Per germline, CDR1 SGHRS and CDR2 YFSETQ. The CDR3 covers 11 residues. Trimming cost V 3 bases and J 7 bases, with 7 bases left between them. The CDR3 DNA reads TGCGCCAGCAGCTCCGGCTCGACCCAGTACTTC. Translation: CASSSGSTQYF.

This chain joins TRBV9 and TRBJ2-1, with 7 bases lining up with TRBD1. The CDR3 is 15 amino acids. The V gene end was trimmed by 3 bases and the J gene end by 9 bases; junction bases not matched to a gene: 12. Germline V lookup: CDR1 SGDLS, CDR2 YYNGEE. CDR3 region: CASSGPRQGRTEQFF. The CDR3 nucleotides read TGTGCCAGCAGCGGACCCCGACAGGGCCGGACTGAGCAGTTCTTC.

This clone turned up a few times. This chain uses TRBV30 with TRBJ1-1; D not certain. Trimming removed 3 bases from V and 1 base from J, with 15 bases in between. The CDR3 totals 15 residues. Germline CDR1 GTSNPN, CDR2 SVGIG (reference sequence). The CDR3 DNA reads as TGTGCCTGGAGGGCCGGACCTTTAGGGAACACTGAAGCTTTCTTT. Protein: CAWRAGPLGNTEAFF.

The chain uses TRBV5-4 and TRBJ2-2; no definite D call. CDR1 and CDR2 from the germline V gene are SGHNT and YYREEE (reference sequence). The CDR3 contains 14 residues. The V end was cut by 1 base, the J end by 1 base, with 5 bases between. The CDR3 protein is CASSLPENTGELFF. As DNA, the CDR3 is TGTGCCAGCAGCTTGCCAGAGAACACCGGGGAGCTGTTTTTT.

J is TRBJ2-7 and V is TRBV7-2, with 9 bases fitting TRBD1. V trimming: 5 bases; J trimming: 3 bases; junction bases outside the gene matches: 8. The CDR3 sequence is 15 residues long. CDR1 is SGHTA and CDR2 is FQGNSA in the germline V gene. The CDR3 loop reads CASSPTGTGIYEQYF. Written as DNA, the CDR3 is TGTGCCAGCAGCCCTACCGGGACAGGGATCTACGAGCAGTACTTC.

In the case of this clone: The same CDR3 also results from other DNA sequences found in this sample. The chain uses TRBV27 and TRBJ2-7; unclear D gene. Germline loops: CDR1 MNHEY, CDR2 SMNVEV (reference sequence). V lost 2 bases to trimming and J lost 3 bases, with 8 bases between them. There are 13 residues in the CDR3. The CDR3 sequence: CASSLGPLYEQYF. The CDR3 nucleotides are TGTGCCAGCAGTTTAGGCCCCCTCTACGAGCAGTACTTC.

The J gene is TRBJ2-7, the V gene TRBV29-1, with a tentative D call TRBD1 (6 bases). From germline, CDR1 is SQVTM and CDR2 ANQGSEA. This CDR3 is 17 amino acids long. The ends were cut back, 1 base at V and 4 bases at J, with 23 bases in the middle. The CDR3 region is CSVEAATGHLDGYEQYF. CDR3 nucleotide sequence: TGCAGCGTTGAAGCTGCTACGGGACACCTCGACGGGTACGAGCAGTACTTC.

The CDR3 reads CASSQGWAAEETQYF. The CDR3 DNA reads TGCGCCAGCAGCCAAGGTTGGGCAGCCGAAGAGACCCAGTACTTC. V gene TRBV4-1 combines with J gene TRBJ2-5; D unclear. V was trimmed by 1 base and J by 3 bases, leaving 12 bases between them. Per germline, CDR1 MGHRA and CDR2 YSYEKL. This CDR3 has 15 amino acids.

The chain uses TRBV19 and TRBJ1-1, with TRBD1 as a possible D gene (5 bases). Germline lookup yields CDR1 LNHDA and CDR2 SQIVND (reference sequence). Trimming pared 10 bases from V and 3 bases from J, leaving 15 bases between. This CDR3 region has 13 residues. The CDR3 reads CATLLWGDTEAFF. CDR3 bases: TGTGCCACCTTACTATGGGGGGACACTGAAGCTTTCTTT.

The rearrangement uses TRBV5-4 and TRBJ2-3; 9 bases fit TRBD2. This CDR3 is built from 18 residues. CDR1 is SGHNT, CDR2 YYREEE, per germline (reference sequence). V trimming: 0 bases; J trimming: 0 bases; junction bases outside the gene matches: 8. In nucleotides, the CDR3 is TGTGCCAGCAGCTTGGTAGGCGCGGGAGGGCCTAGCACAGATACGCAGTATTTT. Translating it yields CASSLVGAGGPSTDTQYF.

This chain uses TRBV11-2 with TRBJ1-5; D gene unclear. This CDR3 comprises 13 residues. The V and J ends lost 1 base and 4 bases respectively, with 5 bases between them. Germline V gives CDR1 SGHAT, CDR2 FQNNGV. CDR3 nucleotide sequence: TGTGCCAGCAGCTTAGCGGTGAATCAGCCCCAGCATTTT. Protein sequence: CASSLAVNQPQHF.

V and J are TRBV27 and TRBJ2-1, with a possible D match to TRBD1 (5 bases). The germline CDR1 and CDR2 sequences are MNHEY and SMNVEV (reference sequence). V was pared by 0 bases and J by 9 bases, with 9 bases between. This CDR3 spans 13 amino acids. The CDR3 DNA follows: TGTGCCAGCAGTTTATCCAGGGTCGGTGAGCAGTTCTTC. It yields the protein CASSLSRVGEQFF.

The rearrangement links TRBV7-3 to TRBJ2-3; 8 bases are shared with TRBD1. Losses at the gene ends were 5 bases for V and 0 bases for J; bases not matched to a gene: 4. Germline assignment: CDR1 SGHTA and CDR2 FQGTGA. CDR3 length: 15 residues. This CDR3 is CASSGQGASTDTQYF. In DNA, the CDR3 is TGTGCCAGCAGCGGACAGGGTGCTAGCACAGATACGCAGTATTTT.

This clone was observed a few times. The chain combines TRBV7-9 with TRBJ2-1; D might be TRBD1 (5 bases). CDR1 and CDR2 (germline): SEHNR, FQNEAQ (reference sequence). V dropped 5 bases and J dropped 3 bases, with 8 bases sitting between them. CDR3 length: 13 amino acids. CDR3 in amino acids: CASSHDSYNEQFF. The CDR3 bases are TGTGCCAGCAGCCATGACAGCTACAATGAGCAGTTCTTC.

V usage is TRBV4-1 and J usage is TRBJ2-7; a possible D gene is TRBD1 (5 bases). Germline values: CDR1 MGHRA, CDR2 YSYEKL. This CDR3 is built from 14 residues. The V and J ends lost 1 base and 2 bases respectively, with 9 bases between them. The CDR3 nucleotides are TGCGCCAGCAGCCAAGTCGACAGCACCTACGAGCAGTACTTC. It is translated as CASSQVDSTYEQYF.

This rearrangement joins TRBV7-3 to TRBJ2-7, with no clear D. The CDR3 runs to 13 residues. Trimming removed 5 bases at V and 4 bases at J, with 12 bases between. Germline V CDR1 and CDR2: SGHTA, FQGTGA. This CDR3 is CASSGQAGYEQYF. For the CDR3, the DNA is TGTGCCAGCAGCGGGCAGGCAGGTTACGAGCAGTACTTC.